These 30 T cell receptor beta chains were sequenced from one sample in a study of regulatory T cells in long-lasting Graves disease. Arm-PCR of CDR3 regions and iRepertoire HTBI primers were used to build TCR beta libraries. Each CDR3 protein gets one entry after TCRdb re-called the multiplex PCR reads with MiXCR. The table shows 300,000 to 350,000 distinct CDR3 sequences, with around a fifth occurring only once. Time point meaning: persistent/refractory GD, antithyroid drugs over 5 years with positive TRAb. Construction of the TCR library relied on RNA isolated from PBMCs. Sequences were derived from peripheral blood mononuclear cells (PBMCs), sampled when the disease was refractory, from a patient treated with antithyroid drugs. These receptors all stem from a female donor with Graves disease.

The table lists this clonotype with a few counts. In nucleotides, the CDR3 is TGTGCCAGCAGTTACTCCCTATCCCCTGAAGCTTTCTTT. This gives the protein CASSYSLSPEAFF. This chain connects TRBV6-9 to TRBJ1-1; D is unclear. This CDR3 has 13 amino acids. Germline assignment: CDR1 MNHGY and CDR2 SVAAGI. V gave up 3 bases and J gave up 6 bases, with 11 bases separating them.

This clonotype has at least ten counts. The CDR3 is CASSLSSYGYTF. For the CDR3, the DNA is TGTGCCAGCAGTTTATCATCCTATGGCTACACCTTC. The chain carries TRBV28 and TRBJ1-2; no reliable D call. Between the trimmed V and J ends, which lost 1 base and 4 bases, there was a span of 4 bases. This CDR3 comprises 12 residues. In germline, CDR1 is MDHEN, CDR2 SYDVKM.

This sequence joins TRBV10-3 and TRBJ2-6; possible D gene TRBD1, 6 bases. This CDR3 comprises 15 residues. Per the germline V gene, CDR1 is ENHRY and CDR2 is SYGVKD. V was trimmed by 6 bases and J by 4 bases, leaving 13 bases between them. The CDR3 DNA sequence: TGTGCCATCAGCACAGGGATGGAAGGGGCCAACGTCCTGACTTTC. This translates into CAISTGMEGANVLTF.

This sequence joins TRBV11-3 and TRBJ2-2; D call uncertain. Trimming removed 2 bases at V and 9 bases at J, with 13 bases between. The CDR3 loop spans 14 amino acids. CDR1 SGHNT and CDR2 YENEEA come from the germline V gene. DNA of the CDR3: TGTGCCAGCAGCTTAAGAAGTGGTAGTTGGGAGCTGTTTTTT. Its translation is CASSLRSGSWELFF.

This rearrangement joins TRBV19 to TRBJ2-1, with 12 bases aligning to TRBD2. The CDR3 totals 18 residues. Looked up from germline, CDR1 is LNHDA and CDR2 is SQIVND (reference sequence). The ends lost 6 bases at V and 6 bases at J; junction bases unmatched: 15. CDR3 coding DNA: TGTGCCAGTAGGAGGATGACTAGCGGGAGTTTCCTCTCCAATGAGCAGTTCTTC. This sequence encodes CASRRMTSGSFLSNEQFF.

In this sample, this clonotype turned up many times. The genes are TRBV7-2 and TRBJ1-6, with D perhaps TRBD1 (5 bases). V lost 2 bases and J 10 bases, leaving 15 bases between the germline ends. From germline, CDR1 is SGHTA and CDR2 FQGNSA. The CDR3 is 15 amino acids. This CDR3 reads CASSLNGQGVSPLHF. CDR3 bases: TGTGCCAGCAGCTTAAACGGGCAGGGCGTCTCACCCCTCCACTTT.

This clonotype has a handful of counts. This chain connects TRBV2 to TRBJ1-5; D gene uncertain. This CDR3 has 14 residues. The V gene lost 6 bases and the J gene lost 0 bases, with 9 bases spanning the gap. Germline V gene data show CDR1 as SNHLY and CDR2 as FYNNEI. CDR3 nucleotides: TGTGCCAGCAGGGACCGGGTTAGCAATCAGCCCCAGCATTTT. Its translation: CASRDRVSNQPQHF.

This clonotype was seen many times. This CDR3 is CASSPTDPGVTQYF. CDR3 DNA sequence: TGTGCCAGCAGCCCGACGGACCCCGGGGTGACCCAGTACTTC. V usage is TRBV7-2 and J usage is TRBJ2-5; D may be TRBD2 (5 bases). CDR1 SGHTA and CDR2 FQGNSA come from the germline V gene. CDR3 length: 14 residues. Trimming removed 5 bases at V and 7 bases at J, with 17 bases between.

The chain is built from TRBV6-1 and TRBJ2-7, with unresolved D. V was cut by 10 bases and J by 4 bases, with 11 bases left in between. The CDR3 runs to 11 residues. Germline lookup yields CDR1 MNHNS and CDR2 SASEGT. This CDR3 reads CATDRIYEQYF. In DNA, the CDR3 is TGTGCCACCGACCGAATATACGAGCAGTACTTC.

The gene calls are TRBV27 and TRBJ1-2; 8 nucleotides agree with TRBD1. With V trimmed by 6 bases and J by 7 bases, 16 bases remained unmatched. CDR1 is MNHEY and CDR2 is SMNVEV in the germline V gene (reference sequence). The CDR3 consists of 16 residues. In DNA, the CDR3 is TGTGCCAGCAGGCCGCAGGGGGCGCAGAGGGTATCTGGCTACACCTTC. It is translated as CASRPQGAQRVSGYTF.

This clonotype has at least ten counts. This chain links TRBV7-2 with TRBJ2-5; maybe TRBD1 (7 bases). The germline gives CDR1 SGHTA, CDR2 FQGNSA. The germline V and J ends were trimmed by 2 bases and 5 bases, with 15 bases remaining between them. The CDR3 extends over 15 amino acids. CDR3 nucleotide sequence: TGTGCCAGCAGCTTAATTACAGGGGCGGGGGAGACCCAGTACTTC. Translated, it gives CASSLITGAGETQYF.

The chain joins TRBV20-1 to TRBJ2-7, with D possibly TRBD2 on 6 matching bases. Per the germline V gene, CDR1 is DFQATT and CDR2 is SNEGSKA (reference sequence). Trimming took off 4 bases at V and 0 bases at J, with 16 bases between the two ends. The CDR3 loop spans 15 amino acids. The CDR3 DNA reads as TGCAGTGCTACCCCCTCCCGGGGACTCTCCTACGAGCAGTACTTC. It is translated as CSATPSRGLSYEQYF.

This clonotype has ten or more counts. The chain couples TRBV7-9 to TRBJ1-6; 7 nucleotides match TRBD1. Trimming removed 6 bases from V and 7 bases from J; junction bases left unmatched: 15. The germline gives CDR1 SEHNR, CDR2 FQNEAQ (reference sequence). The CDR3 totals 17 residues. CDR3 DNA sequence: TGTGCCAGCAGTCCCTTCTCTTTGACAGGGCGGAATTCACCCCTCCACTTT. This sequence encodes CASSPFSLTGRNSPLHF.

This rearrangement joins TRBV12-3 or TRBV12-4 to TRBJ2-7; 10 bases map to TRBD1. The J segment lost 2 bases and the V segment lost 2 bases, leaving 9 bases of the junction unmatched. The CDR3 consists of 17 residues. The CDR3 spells CASSLYIGGQGAYEQYF. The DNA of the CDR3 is TGTGCCAGCAGTTTATATATAGGAGGACAGGGGGCCTACGAGCAGTACTTC.

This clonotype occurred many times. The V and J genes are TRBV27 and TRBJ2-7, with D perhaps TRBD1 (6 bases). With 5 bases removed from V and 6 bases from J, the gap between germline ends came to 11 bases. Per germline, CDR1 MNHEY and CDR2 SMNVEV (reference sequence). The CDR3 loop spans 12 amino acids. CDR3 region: CASSARGREQYF. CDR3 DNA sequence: TGTGCCAGCAGTGCCAGGGGTCGCGAGCAGTACTTC.

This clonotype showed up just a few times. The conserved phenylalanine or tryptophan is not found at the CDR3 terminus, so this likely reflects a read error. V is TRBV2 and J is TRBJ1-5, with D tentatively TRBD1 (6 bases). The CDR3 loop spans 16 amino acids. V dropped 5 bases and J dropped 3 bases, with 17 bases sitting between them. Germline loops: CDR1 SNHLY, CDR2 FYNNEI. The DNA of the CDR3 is TGTGCCAGCAGTCAAGAGGGGGTAATATACAATCAGCCCCAGCATTCT. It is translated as CASSQEGVIYNQPQHS.

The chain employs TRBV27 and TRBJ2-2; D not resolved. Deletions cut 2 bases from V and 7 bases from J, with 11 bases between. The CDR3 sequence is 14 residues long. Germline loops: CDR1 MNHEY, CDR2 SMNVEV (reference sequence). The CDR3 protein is CASSLSEKGGELFF. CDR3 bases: TGTGCCAGCAGTTTAAGCGAGAAGGGCGGGGAGCTGTTTTTT.

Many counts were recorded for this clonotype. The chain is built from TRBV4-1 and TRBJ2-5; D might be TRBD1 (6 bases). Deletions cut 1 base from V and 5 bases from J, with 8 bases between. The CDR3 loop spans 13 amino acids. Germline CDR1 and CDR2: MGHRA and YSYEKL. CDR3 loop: CASSQVRGETQYF. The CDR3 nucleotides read TGCGCCAGCAGCCAAGTTAGGGGGGAGACCCAGTACTTC.

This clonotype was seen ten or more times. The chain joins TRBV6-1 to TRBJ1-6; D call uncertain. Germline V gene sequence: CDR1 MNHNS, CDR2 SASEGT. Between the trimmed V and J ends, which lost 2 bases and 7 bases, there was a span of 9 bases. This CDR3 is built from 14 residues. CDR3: CASSEQDSNSPLHF. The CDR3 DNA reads TGTGCCAGCAGTGAACAGGACTCGAATTCACCCCTCCACTTT.

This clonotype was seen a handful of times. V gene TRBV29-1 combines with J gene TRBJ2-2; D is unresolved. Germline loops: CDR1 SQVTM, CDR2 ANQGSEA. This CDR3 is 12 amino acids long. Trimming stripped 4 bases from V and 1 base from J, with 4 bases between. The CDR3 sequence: CSVGGNTGELFF. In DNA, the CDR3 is TGCAGCGTTGGGGGGAACACCGGGGAGCTGTTTTTT.

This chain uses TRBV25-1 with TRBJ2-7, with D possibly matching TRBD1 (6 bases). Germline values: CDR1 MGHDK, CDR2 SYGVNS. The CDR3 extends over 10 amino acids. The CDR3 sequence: CSQTGIEQYF. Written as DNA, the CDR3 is TGTTCCCAAACAGGGATCGAGCAGTACTTC.

CDR3 sequence: CASSLGYLTGNTIYF. The CDR3 DNA reads TGTGCCAGCAGTTTAGGTTACCTTACTGGAAACACCATATATTTT. The rearrangement joins TRBV12-3 or TRBV12-4 to TRBJ1-3; D not certain. Trimming took off 1 base at V and 2 bases at J, with 9 bases between the two ends. This CDR3 is 15 amino acids long.

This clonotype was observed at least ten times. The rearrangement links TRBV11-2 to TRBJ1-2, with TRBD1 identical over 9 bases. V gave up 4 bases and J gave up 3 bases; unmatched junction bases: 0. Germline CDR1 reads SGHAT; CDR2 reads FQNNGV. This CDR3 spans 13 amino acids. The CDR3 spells CASSWDRDYGYTF. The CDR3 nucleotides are TGTGCCAGCAGCTGGGACAGGGACTATGGCTACACCTTC.

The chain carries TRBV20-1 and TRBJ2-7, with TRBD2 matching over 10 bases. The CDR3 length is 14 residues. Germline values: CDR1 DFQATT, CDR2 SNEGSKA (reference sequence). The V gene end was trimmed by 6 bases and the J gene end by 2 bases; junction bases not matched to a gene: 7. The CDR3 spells CSAPRTSGTYEQYF. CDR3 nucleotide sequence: TGCAGTGCCCCCCGGACTAGCGGAACCTACGAGCAGTACTTC.

This CDR3 reads CASSFSGGASDTQYF. The CDR3 nucleotides are TGTGCCAGCAGTTTCTCCGGGGGGGCTTCAGATACGCAGTATTTT. The chain joins TRBV27 to TRBJ2-3; 8 bases are a match to TRBD2. The trim removed 3 bases at V and 4 bases at J, leaving 6 bases unmatched. Germline V gene sequence: CDR1 MNHEY, CDR2 SMNVEV (reference sequence). The CDR3 contains 15 residues.

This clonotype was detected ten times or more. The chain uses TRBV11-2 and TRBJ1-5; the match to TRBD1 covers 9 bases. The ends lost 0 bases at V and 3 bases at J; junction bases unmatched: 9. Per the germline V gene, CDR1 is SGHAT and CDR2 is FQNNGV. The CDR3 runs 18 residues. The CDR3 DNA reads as TGTGCCAGCAGCTTAGATCTCATTGGGGACAGGGCCAATCAGCCCCAGCATTTT. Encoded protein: CASSLDLIGDRANQPQHF.

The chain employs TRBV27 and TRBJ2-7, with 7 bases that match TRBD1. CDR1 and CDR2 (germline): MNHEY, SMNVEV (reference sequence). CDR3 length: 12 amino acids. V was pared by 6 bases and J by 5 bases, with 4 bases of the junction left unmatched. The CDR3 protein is CASRKQGNEQYF. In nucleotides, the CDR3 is TGTGCCAGCAGAAAACAGGGGAACGAGCAGTACTTC.

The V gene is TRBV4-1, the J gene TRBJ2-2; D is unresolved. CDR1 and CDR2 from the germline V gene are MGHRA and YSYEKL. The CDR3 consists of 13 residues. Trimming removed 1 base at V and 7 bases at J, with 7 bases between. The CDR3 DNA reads TGCGCCAGCAGCCAAGGACCTATCGGGGAGCTGTTTTTT. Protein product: CASSQGPIGELFF.

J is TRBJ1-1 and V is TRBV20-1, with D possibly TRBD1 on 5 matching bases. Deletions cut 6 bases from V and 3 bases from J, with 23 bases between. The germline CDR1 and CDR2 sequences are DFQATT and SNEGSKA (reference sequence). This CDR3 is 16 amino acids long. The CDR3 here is CSAHGRGSDGDTEAFF. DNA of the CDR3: TGCAGTGCCCATGGTAGGGGTAGTGATGGGGACACTGAAGCTTTCTTT.

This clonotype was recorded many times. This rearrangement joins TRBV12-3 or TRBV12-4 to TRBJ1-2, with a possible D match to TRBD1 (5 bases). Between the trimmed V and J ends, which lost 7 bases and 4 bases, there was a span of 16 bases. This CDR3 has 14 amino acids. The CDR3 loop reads CASILGGTIYGYTF. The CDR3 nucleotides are TGTGCCAGCATCCTGGGGGGAACGATCTATGGCTACACCTTC.